The rows below give T cell receptor beta chains drawn from one sample of a study of control samples from healthy donors and cancer patients. The assay was immunoSEQ multiplex PCR, and TCRdb's table has in-frame clones only and misses some. The table lists 390,000 or so clones, about nine tenths of them singletons. Sequencing input: PBMCs. These receptors were taken from a man aged 40-50 years with head and neck cancer. Each CDR3 is given with its conserved first and last residue. A D gene is named only where the DNA matches it firmly. For some rows the clone size is stated as once, few or many, or as a class when expanded; others skip it.

V	size	J	D	DNA	CDR3
TRBV7-3	-	TRBJ2-1	TRBD1	TGTGCCAGCAGCCTGGGACAGGATTTGTACAATGAGCAGTTCTTC	CASSLGQDLYNEQFF
TRBV7-2	-	TRBJ1-1	-	TGTGCCAGCAGCTTAGCAGGGCTCGTGAACACTGAAGCTTTCTTT	CASSLAGLVNTEAFF
TRBV7-2	-	TRBJ2-5	TRBD1	TGTGCCAGCAGCCGGGACAGCGGTGGCGAGACCCAGTACTTC	CASSRDSGGETQYF
TRBV28	-	TRBJ2-7	-	TGTGCCAGCACCCCGGGATGGGCCTCCTACGAGCAGTACTTC	CASTPGWASYEQYF
TRBV27	-	TRBJ1-2	-	TGTGCCACCACTGGGGTGGGAGGCTACACCTTC	CATTGVGGYTF
TRBV30	once	TRBJ1-2	-	TGTGCCTGGAGTGTAGGCAGGAACTATGGCTACACCTTC	CAWSVGRNYGYTF
TRBV27	-	TRBJ2-7	-	TGTGCCAGCAGTTTTGACAGCTCCTACGAGCAGTACTTC	CASSFDSSYEQYF
TRBV6-1	-	TRBJ1-3	-	TGTGCCAGCAGTGAAGTCACAGCTGGAAACACCATATATTTT	CASSEVTAGNTIYF
TRBV18	-	TRBJ2-7	-	TGTGCCAGCTCACCAAGTTCGTCCTACGAGCAGTACTTC	CASSPSSSYEQYF
TRBV5-8	-	TRBJ2-7	-	TGTGCCAGCAGCTGGGGCCGCGGGGACTACGAGCAGTACTTC	CASSWGRGDYEQYF
TRBV5-4	-	TRBJ2-3	TRBD2	TGTGCCAGCTGGTTAGCGGGGCCGGCAGATACGCAGTATTTT	CASWLAGPADTQYF
TRBV13	-	TRBJ1-1	-	TGTGCCAGCAGCTTGGGGACATCCGGGATGAACACTGAAGCTTTCTTT	CASSLGTSGMNTEAFF
TRBV18	-	TRBJ2-7	TRBD1	TGTGCCAGCTCAACTGATGGACAGGGGGCTTTTGGCGAGCAGTACTTC	CASSTDGQGAFGEQYF
TRBV28	many	TRBJ1-1	-	TGTGCCAGCAGTTTAAGCACTGAAGCTTTCTTT	CASSLSTEAFF
TRBV9	-	TRBJ1-2	-	TGTGCCAGCAGCGTAGGTGGCGGTAACTATGGCTACACCTTC	CASSVGGGNYGYTF
TRBV3-1/TRBV3-2	-	TRBJ1-4	-	TGTGCCAGCAGTCGAGACAGGTCTAGTGAAAAACTGTTTTTT	CASSRDRSSEKLFF
TRBV7-9	-	TRBJ1-2	-	TGTGCCAGCAGCTTAGAGGTCGGGGGACGTTATGGCTACACCTTC	CASSLEVGGRYGYTF
TRBV19	-	TRBJ2-2	TRBD2	TGTGCCAGTAGTAGTAGCGGGAGGCGGAACACCGGGGAGCTGTTTTTT	CASSSSGRRNTGELFF
TRBV2	once	TRBJ1-5	TRBD1	TGTGCCAGCAGTGGGGGGACAGGGGGCAATCAGCCCCAGCATTTT	CASSGGTGGNQPQHF
TRBV3-1/TRBV3-2	-	TRBJ2-1	-	TGTGCCAGCAGCCGACCCTTTTGGGACCGAAGGTACAATGAGCAGTTCTTC	CASSRPFWDRRYNEQFF
TRBV7-9	-	TRBJ2-7	-	TGTGCCAGCAGCGAGGACGGCTCCTACGAGCAGTACTTC	CASSEDGSYEQYF
TRBV5-1	-	TRBJ1-1	-	TGCGCCAGCAGCGTCCTCGGGCCAGAGGACACTGAAGCTTTCTTT	CASSVLGPEDTEAFF
TRBV20-1	-	TRBJ2-7	-	TGCAGTGCCCCCCCGGGTACGAAGCAGTACTTC	CSAPPGTKQYF
TRBV25-1	-	TRBJ1-5	-	TGTGCCAGCAGTGCCTACGGGGGCAATCAGCCCCAGCATTTT	CASSAYGGNQPQHF
TRBV4-3	-	TRBJ2-1	-	TGCGCCAGCAGCCAAGATGGGACTCACCCGGAGCAGTTCTTC	CASSQDGTHPEQFF
TRBV7-2	-	TRBJ1-4	-	TGTGCCAGCAGCTTAGACGTTCTACGGGAAAAACTGTTTTTT	CASSLDVLREKLFF
TRBV7-8	-	TRBJ1-4	-	TGTGCCAGCAGCCTTCCCCGTGAAAAACTGTTTTTT	CASSLPREKLFF
TRBV4-3	-	TRBJ1-2	-	TGCGCCAGCAGCCAAGAGATTATGCGGACGGACTATGGCTACACCTTC	CASSQEIMRTDYGYTF
TRBV5-6	-	TRBJ2-7	-	TGTGCCAGCAGCTTGGGTAGCGGTACAGTAGAGCAGTACTTC	CASSLGSGTVEQYF
TRBV11-2	once	TRBJ2-2	-	TGTGCCAGCAGCTTAGATGCGTTGGGGGCCGGGGAGCTGTTTTTT	CASSLDALGAGELFF
TRBV15	-	TRBJ1-4	TRBD1	TGTGCCACCAGCAGAAGACAGGGGGGTTTCACTAATGAAAAACTGTTTTTT	CATSRRQGGFTNEKLFF
TRBV7-2	few	TRBJ2-2	-	TGTGCCAGCACCCCTCGAGGAGGATCGAACACCGGGGAGCTGTTTTTT	CASTPRGGSNTGELFF